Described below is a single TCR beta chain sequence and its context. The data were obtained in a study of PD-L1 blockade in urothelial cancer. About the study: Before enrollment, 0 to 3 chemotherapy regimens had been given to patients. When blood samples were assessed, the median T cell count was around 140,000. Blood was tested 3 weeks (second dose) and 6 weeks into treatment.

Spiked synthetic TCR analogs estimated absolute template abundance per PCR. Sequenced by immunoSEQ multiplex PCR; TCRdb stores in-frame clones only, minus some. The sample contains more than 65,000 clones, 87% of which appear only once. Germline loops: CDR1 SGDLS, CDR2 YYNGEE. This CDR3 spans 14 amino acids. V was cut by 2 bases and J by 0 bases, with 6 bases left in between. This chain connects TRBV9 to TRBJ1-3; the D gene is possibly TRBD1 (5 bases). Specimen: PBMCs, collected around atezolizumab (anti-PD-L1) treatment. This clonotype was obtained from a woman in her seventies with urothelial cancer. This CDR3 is CASSVQGSGNTIYF. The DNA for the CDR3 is TGTGCCAGCAGCGTCCAGGGCTCTGGAAACACCATATATTTT.